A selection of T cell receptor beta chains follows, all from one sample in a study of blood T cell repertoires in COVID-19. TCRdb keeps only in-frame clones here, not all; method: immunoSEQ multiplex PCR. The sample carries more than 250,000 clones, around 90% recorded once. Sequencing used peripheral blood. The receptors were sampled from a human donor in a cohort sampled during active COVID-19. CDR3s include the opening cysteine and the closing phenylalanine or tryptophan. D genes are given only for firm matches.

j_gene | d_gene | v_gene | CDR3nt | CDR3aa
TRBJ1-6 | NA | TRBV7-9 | TGTGCCAGCAGCTTAAAAGATCCGCGTAATTCACCCCTCCACTTT | CASSLKDPRNSPLHF
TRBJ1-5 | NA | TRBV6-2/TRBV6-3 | TGTGCCAGCAGCCACGGGGTCCGGGGGTTGAATCAGCCCCAGCATTTT | CASSHGVRGLNQPQHF
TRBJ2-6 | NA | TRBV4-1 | TGCGCCAGCAGCCAAGAGGCCGGGTCGGGTCCTGGGGCCAACGTCCTGACTTTC | CASSQEAGSGPGANVLTF
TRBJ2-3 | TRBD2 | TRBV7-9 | TGTGCCACCCACGGGAGCCGGGGGGGCACAGATACGCAGTATTTT | CATHGSRGGTDTQYF
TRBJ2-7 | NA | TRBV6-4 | TGTGCCAGCAGTTACAGGGAAGGGGATACTTACGAGCAGTACTTC | CASSYREGDTYEQYF
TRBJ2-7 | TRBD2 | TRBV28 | TGTGCCAGCAGCCAAACCGGGACTAGCGGGAGTTGGACCTACGAGCAGTACTTC | CASSQTGTSGSWTYEQYF
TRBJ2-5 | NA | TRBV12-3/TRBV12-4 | TGTGCCAGCCGCGGGGCGGGATTAGAGACCCAGTACTTC | CASRGAGLETQYF
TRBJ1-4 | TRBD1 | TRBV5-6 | TGTGCCAGCAGCAAACCGGGACAGCTTAATGAAAAACTGTTTTTT | CASSKPGQLNEKLFF
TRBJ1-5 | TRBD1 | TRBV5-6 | TGTGCCAGCAGCTTGTGGTCAGGGGGTTCGAGGGCCCAGCATTTT | CASSLWSGGSRAQHF
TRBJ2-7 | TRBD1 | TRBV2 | TGTGCCAGCAGTGCTCGACAGGGATTTAGTCCTACAACGAACGAGCAGTACTTC | CASSARQGFSPTTNEQYF
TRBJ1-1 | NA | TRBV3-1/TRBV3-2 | TGTGCCAGCAGCCAAGTTAGCAGGGGCACTGAAGCTTTCTTT | CASSQVSRGTEAFF
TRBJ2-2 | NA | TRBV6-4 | TGTGCCAGCAGTGACTCCCCCGAGGCCACCGGGGAGCTGTTTTTT | CASSDSPEATGELFF
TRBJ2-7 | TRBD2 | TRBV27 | TGTGCCAGCAGTTCTTCTCGACTAGCTGTTACCTACGAGCAGTACTTC | CASSSSRLAVTYEQYF